Listed below are T cell receptor beta chains from one sample, sequenced in a study. TCRdb analysed the 5' RACE reads with MiXCR anew, one entry per CDR3 protein. Of 45,000 to 55,000 distinct CDR3 sequences in the sample, about 24% are singletons; the top ten hold approximately 3.4%. Sequenced: tumor-infiltrating naive CD4+ T cells sorted from the breast tumor. The source of these receptors is a female donor with breast cancer. CDR3s include the opening cysteine and the closing phenylalanine or tryptophan. The order of the fields is clone size, CDR3 length, D gene, V gene, J gene, CDR3 protein, CDR3 DNA. A D gene is named only where the DNA matches it firmly. A row's size may be missing; if present it is once, few, many or a size class.

abundance: few
len: 16
d_gene: -
v_gene: TRBV4-1
j_gene: TRBJ2-1
CDR3aa: CASSWGGQESGNEQFF
CDR3nt: TGCGCCAGCAGCTGGGGGGGACAGGAGTCAGGGAATGAGCAGTTCTTC

abundance: -
len: 11
d_gene: -
v_gene: TRBV20-1
j_gene: TRBJ2-1
CDR3aa: CSAFSVGEQFF
CDR3nt: TGCAGTGCCTTTAGCGTTGGGGAGCAGTTCTTC

abundance: few
len: 15
d_gene: TRBD1
v_gene: TRBV7-8
j_gene: TRBJ1-5
CDR3aa: CASSSDRGRFQPQHF
CDR3nt: TGTGCCAGCAGCTCGGACAGGGGGCGCTTTCAGCCCCAGCATTTT

abundance: -
len: 14
d_gene: -
v_gene: TRBV4-1
j_gene: TRBJ1-2
CDR3aa: CASSLRTRQVDYTF
CDR3nt: TGCGCCAGCAGCCTCCGGACACGACAAGTCGATTACACCTTC

abundance: many
len: 18
d_gene: TRBD2
v_gene: TRBV4-1
j_gene: TRBJ2-1
CDR3aa: CASSQGQLAGNSYNEQFF
CDR3nt: TGCGCCAGCAGCCAAGGTCAGCTAGCGGGGAACTCCTACAATGAGCAGTTCTTC

abundance: -
len: 14
d_gene: -
v_gene: TRBV20-1
j_gene: TRBJ1-1
CDR3aa: CSPFPPGVNTEAFF
CDR3nt: TGCAGTCCATTCCCTCCAGGGGTTAACACTGAAGCTTTCTTT

abundance: -
len: 14
d_gene: TRBD2
v_gene: TRBV7-2
j_gene: TRBJ2-7
CDR3aa: CASSLGGTSGTQYF
CDR3nt: TGTGCCAGCAGCTTAGGAGGGACTAGCGGGACACAGTACTTC

abundance: few
len: 11
d_gene: -
v_gene: TRBV30
j_gene: TRBJ1-1
CDR3aa: CAWSGQFEAFF
CDR3nt: TGTGCCTGGAGTGGACAGTTTGAAGCTTTCTTT

abundance: -
len: 17
d_gene: -
v_gene: TRBV5-1
j_gene: TRBJ1-6
CDR3aa: CASSRQEMSSYNSPLHF
CDR3nt: TGCGCCAGCAGCCGACAGGAAATGAGCTCCTATAATTCACCCCTCCACTTT

abundance: many
len: 12
d_gene: -
v_gene: TRBV3-1
j_gene: TRBJ1-2
CDR3aa: CASSQEGLRYTF
CDR3nt: TGTGCCAGCAGCCAAGAAGGGCTTCGCTACACCTTC

abundance: -
len: 15
d_gene: -
v_gene: TRBV12-3/TRBV12-4
j_gene: TRBJ2-6
CDR3aa: CASSLAISGANVLTF
CDR3nt: TGTGCCAGCAGTTTAGCCATTTCTGGGGCCAACGTCCTGACTTTC

abundance: -
len: 15
d_gene: -
v_gene: TRBV5-6
j_gene: TRBJ1-1
CDR3aa: CASSSNNMAHTEAFF
CDR3nt: TGTGCCAGCAGCTCCAACAACATGGCCCACACTGAAGCTTTCTTT

abundance: few
len: 16
d_gene: TRBD1
v_gene: TRBV27
j_gene: TRBJ2-6
CDR3aa: CATQGAPSPGANVLTF
CDR3nt: TGTGCCACCCAGGGGGCGCCTTCACCCGGGGCCAACGTCCTGACTTTC